This entry concerns a single T cell receptor (beta chain). Patients in Seattle were enrolled during active infection, then followed longitudinally. This specimen belongs to a study of blood T cell repertoires in COVID-19. Overall study: Whether acute or convalescent, the COVID-19 samples came from the United States, Italy and Spain. T cells, B-cell-depleted T cells, or PBMCs provided the cDNA or gDNA that served as material.

Per the original methods: Amplification from reference gene primers served as the basis for estimated nucleated cell counts. Method: immunoSEQ multiplex PCR; TCRdb's copy keeps in-frame clones and lacks some. Clone size and V and J calls were adopted from that table, with D and trimming inferred from the DNA. The sample records some 170,000 clones, just under 90% being singletons. J lost 0 bases, V lost 5 bases, and 4 bases had no gene match. Germline V gene data show CDR1 as SGHTA and CDR2 as FQGNSA. CDR3 size: 16 residues. The V gene is TRBV7-2, the J gene TRBJ1-4; TRBD1 matches at 9 bases. The source of this sequence is an older woman with COVID-19, enrolled during active disease. The sequencing sample was made of peripheral blood. CDR3 loop: CASSHGQGTTNEKLFF. In nucleotides, the CDR3 is TGTGCCAGCAGCCACGGACAGGGGACAACTAATGAAAAACTGTTTTTT.